The source of this TCR beta chain is a study of cytomegalovirus exposure and HLA in healthy donors. Whole-study findings and limits: The investigators catalogued 180 or so TCR beta chains as cytomegalovirus-associated.

The germline CDR1 and CDR2 sequences are SGHDT and YYEEEE. V trimming: 4 bases; J trimming: 2 bases; junction bases outside the gene matches: 20. The CDR3 extends over 19 amino acids. Points on this clone: The antigen remains unidentified.

The protocol was immunoSEQ multiplex PCR, while the TCRdb copy is restricted to in-frame clones and leaves out a portion. Of 350,000 or so clones detected, 75% to 90% appear once; the ten largest clones hold under 0.85%. The material sequenced was PBMCs. The source is a woman younger than 30 in good health and CMV-seronegative. The rearrangement joins TRBV5-6 to TRBJ1-2, with TRBD1 matching 7 bases. CDR3 region: CASSEEMGDSSDVNYGYTF. DNA of the CDR3: TGTGCCAGCAGCGAGGAGATGGGGGACAGCTCAGACGTCAACTATGGCTACACCTTC.